This T cell receptor beta chain is from a study of blood T cell repertoires in COVID-19. Across the study: Specimens from acute and convalescent COVID-19 originated in the United States, Italy and Spain. Sources were T cells, B-cell-depleted T cells, or PBMCs; the material itself was cDNA or gDNA.

Original processing notes: The authors estimated nucleated cell counts from reference gene primer amplification. Some clones are missing from TCRdb's copy, which holds only in-frame ones; the method was immunoSEQ multiplex PCR. V and J calls and clone size are those listed in that table; D and trimming were worked out from the DNA. The repertoire holds 60,000 or so clones, with about four fifths as singletons. This clone was recorded once. The CDR3 spans 14 residues. CDR1 is GTSNPN, CDR2 SVGIG, per germline (reference sequence). V gave up 2 bases and J gave up 2 bases, with 12 bases separating them. This chain uses TRBV30 with TRBJ1-1, with D possibly matching TRBD1 (5 bases). The sample taken for sequencing was peripheral blood. This receptor was taken from a woman in her 50s with active or convalescent COVID-19. The CDR3 region is CAWSRGLENTEAFF. In DNA, the CDR3 is TGTGCCTGGAGTCGGGGGTTAGAAAACACTGAAGCTTTCTTT.